Listed here are 29 T cell receptor beta chains from one sample, sequenced in a study of T cell responses to AZD1222 COVID-19 vaccine. TCRdb's copy holds only in-frame clones and misses some; the assay was immunoSEQ multiplex PCR. The top ten hold about 7% of the sample, which has 70,000 to 95,000 clones, 85% to 90% seen once. The sample was peripheral blood, taken 28 days after the second AZD1222 dose. The source is an adult who received the AZD1222 COVID-19 vaccine.

V gene TRBV7-9 combines with J gene TRBJ1-2; the D is unclear. Germline V gene sequence: CDR1 SEHNR, CDR2 FQNEAQ (reference sequence). CDR3 length: 13 residues. V lost 5 bases and J lost 0, with 7 bases in between. In nucleotides, the CDR3 is TGTGCCAGCAGCCCAGCCTCTAACTATGGCTACACCTTC. Translated: CASSPASNYGYTF.

The chain is built from TRBV6-2 or TRBV6-3 and TRBJ1-5, with D hard to call. Trimming removed 6 bases at V and 7 bases at J, with 10 bases between. Germline CDR1 reads MNHEY; CDR2 reads SVGEGT. The CDR3 contains 12 residues. CDR3 nucleotides: TGTGCCAGCAGCGACTTTGGCCAGCCCCAGCATTTT. Encoded protein: CASSDFGQPQHF.

The chain links TRBV19 to TRBJ1-1, with 8 positions matching TRBD1. Trimming took 5 bases from V and 0 from J; bases not matched to a gene: 5. This CDR3 comprises 15 residues. Germline CDR1 reads LNHDA; CDR2 reads SQIVND (reference sequence). The CDR3 nucleotides read TGTGCCAGTAGTGGGGGACAGGCCTTGAACACTGAAGCTTTCTTT. Protein product: CASSGGQALNTEAFF. Based on the CDR3 plus reference TRBV19 and TRBJ1-1, the full variable domain is DGGITQSPKYLFRKEGQNVTLSCEQNLNHDAMYWYRQDPGQGLRLIYYSQIVNDFQKGDIAEGYSVSREKKESFPLTVTSAQKNPTAFYLCASSGGQALNTEAFFGQGTRLTVV.

The CDR3 is CASSDILDRMTYNEQFF. Written as DNA, the CDR3 is TGTGCCAGCAGTGACATCCTGGACAGAATGACCTACAATGAGCAGTTCTTC. The chain combines TRBV6-1 with TRBJ2-1; maybe TRBD1 (6 bases). CDR3 length: 17 amino acids. V was clipped by 3 bases and J by 2 bases, with 17 bases between them. The germline V gene has CDR1 MNHNS and CDR2 SASEGT.

V and J are TRBV7-9 and TRBJ1-4; the D gene is possibly TRBD1 (5 bases). The CDR3 sequence is 12 residues long. V lost 5 bases and J lost 8, with 9 bases in between. The germline V gene has CDR1 SEHNR and CDR2 FQNEAQ (reference sequence). The CDR3 DNA reads TGTGCCAGCAGCCGGGGCGACGAAAAACTGTTTTTT. Residues: CASSRGDEKLFF.

This chain joins TRBV12-3 or TRBV12-4 and TRBJ1-5; unclear D gene. The CDR3 is 13 amino acids. Trimming cost V 0 bases and J 1 base, with 1 base left between them. The CDR3 region is CASSLASNQPQHF. The CDR3 DNA is TGTGCCAGCAGTTTAGCCAGCAATCAGCCCCAGCATTTT.

V and J are TRBV7-9 and TRBJ1-1, with D unclear. V lost 5 bases, J lost 5 bases, and 9 bases lay in between. The CDR3 covers 12 residues. The germline gives CDR1 SEHNR, CDR2 FQNEAQ (reference sequence). CDR3: CASSPKGTEAFF. The CDR3 nucleotides read TGTGCCAGCAGCCCGAAGGGTACTGAAGCTTTCTTT.

The chain links TRBV28 to TRBJ2-2; 14 positions agree with TRBD2. CDR3 length: 18 amino acids. V shed 10 bases and J 0 bases; nucleotides not matched to a gene: 10. CDR1 is MDHEN, CDR2 SYDVKM, per germline. The CDR3 protein is CATTTGLAGGPNTGELFF. The CDR3 DNA is TGTGCCACCACGACCGGACTAGCGGGAGGTCCGAACACCGGGGAGCTGTTTTTT.

The V gene is TRBV19, the J gene TRBJ2-1; 8 positions match TRBD1. The length of the CDR3 is 16 residues. Per the germline V gene, CDR1 is LNHDA and CDR2 is SQIVND (reference sequence). V shed 6 bases and J 3 bases; nucleotides not matched to a gene: 10. The CDR3 DNA follows: TGTGCCAGTAGCGGGTCCGGGACAGGAATCTACAATGAGCAGTTCTTC. It yields the protein CASSGSGTGIYNEQFF.

The count of this clone is one. The V and J genes are TRBV4-3 and TRBJ2-7, with no clear D. This CDR3 is 15 amino acids long. V was pared by 0 bases and J by 3 bases, with 12 bases between. CDR1 is LGHNA and CDR2 is YSLEER in the germline V gene. The CDR3 DNA reads TGCGCCAGCAGCCAAGAAACGTCTACCCTCTACGAGCAGTACTTC. Protein sequence: CASSQETSTLYEQYF.

This clone was observed a handful of times. This chain connects TRBV10-1 to TRBJ2-5; 9 bases map to TRBD1. CDR1 is WNHNN, CDR2 SYGVQD, per germline (reference sequence). J lost 5 bases, V lost 6 bases, and 7 bases had no gene match. The CDR3 contains 14 residues. CDR3 sequence reads: CASSATGTGETQYF. DNA of the CDR3: TGCGCCAGCAGCGCCACCGGGACAGGGGAGACCCAGTACTTC.

This chain connects TRBV5-1 to TRBJ2-1; the match to TRBD2 covers 10 bases. V shed 4 bases and J 0 bases; nucleotides not matched to a gene: 7. CDR3 length: 17 residues. CDR1 is SGHRS, CDR2 YFSETQ, per germline. In nucleotides, the CDR3 is TGCGCCAGCAGCCACGGACTAGCGGAAAGCTCCTACAATGAGCAGTTCTTC. Its translation: CASSHGLAESSYNEQFF.

The chain uses TRBV7-2 and TRBJ2-7; 8 positions agree with TRBD1. After removal of 3 bases from V and 6 bases from J, the junction contained 4 bases not matched to a gene. The CDR3 contains 13 residues. Germline-derived CDR1 and CDR2 are SGHTA and FQGNSA. The DNA for the CDR3 is TGTGCCAGCAGCTTGACAGGGGTAACCGAGCAGTACTTC. Residues: CASSLTGVTEQYF.

The CDR3 loop reads CASRRGLNAEAFF. The CDR3 nucleotides read TGTGCCAGCAGAAGGGGCTTAAACGCTGAAGCTTTCTTT. The J gene is TRBJ1-1, the V gene TRBV25-1; tentatively, D is TRBD1 (5 bases). V lost 6 bases and J 6 bases, leaving 14 bases between the germline ends. The CDR3 extends over 13 amino acids. Germline V CDR1 and CDR2: MGHDK, SYGVNS.

The chain is built from TRBV30 and TRBJ2-1, with 13 bases aligning to TRBD2. V was pared by 3 bases and J by 7 bases, with 9 bases of the junction left unmatched. Germline CDR1 is GTSNPN and CDR2 is SVGIG (reference sequence). This CDR3 is 16 amino acids long. The CDR3 here is CAWRPPLAGGRNEQFF. CDR3 bases: TGTGCCTGGAGGCCCCCACTAGCGGGAGGGCGGAATGAGCAGTTCTTC.

The chain links TRBV27 to TRBJ1-6; possibly TRBD1 for D (6 bases). V gave up 3 bases and J gave up 0 bases, with 9 bases separating them. Germline-derived CDR1 and CDR2 are MNHEY and SMNVEV (reference sequence). The CDR3 is 16 residues long. The CDR3 coding sequence is TGTGCCAGCAGTTTGGGGGCATCCTCCTATAATTCACCCCTCCACTTT. This sequence encodes CASSLGASSYNSPLHF.

The chain combines TRBV29-1 with TRBJ2-3, with D perhaps TRBD1 (6 bases). The CDR3 consists of 12 residues. Germline V gene sequence: CDR1 SQVTM, CDR2 ANQGSEA. The CDR3 nucleotides read TGCAGTGGGGACACCTACACAGATACGCAGTATTTT. Amino acid sequence: CSGDTYTDTQYF.

The rearrangement joins TRBV18 to TRBJ1-2, with D perhaps matching TRBD1 (6 bases). CDR3 size: 13 residues. The V gene lost 8 bases and the J gene lost 4 bases, with 14 bases spanning the gap. CDR1 KGHSH and CDR2 LQKENI come from the germline V gene. The CDR3 DNA reads TGTGCCAGCCTGTCGGGACAATCCTATGGCTACACCTTC. It is translated as CASLSGQSYGYTF.

The table lists this clone with a few counts. The chain links TRBV2 to TRBJ1-5; D may be TRBD1 (6 bases). Germline CDR1 and CDR2: SNHLY and FYNNEI. The germline V and J ends were trimmed by 3 bases and 4 bases, with 13 bases remaining between them. This CDR3 has 15 amino acids. This CDR3 reads CASSDDGQGNQPQHF. The DNA for the CDR3 is TGTGCCAGCAGTGATGACGGGCAGGGGAATCAGCCCCAGCATTTT.

The J gene is TRBJ1-1, the V gene TRBV27; possible D gene TRBD1, 6 bases. V gave up 3 bases and J gave up 3 bases, with 14 bases separating them. The V gene's germline CDR1 is MNHEY and CDR2 SMNVEV (reference sequence). The CDR3 sequence is 15 residues long. CDR3: CASSFEGRGYTEAFF. CDR3 sequence (DNA): TGTGCCAGCAGTTTTGAGGGTAGGGGGTACACTGAAGCTTTCTTT.

The J gene is TRBJ1-6, the V gene TRBV10-3; maybe TRBD1 (6 bases). Trimming shortened V by 0 bases and J by 3 bases, and 9 bases separated the two germline ends. The germline gives CDR1 ENHRY, CDR2 SYGVKD. The CDR3 is made up of 16 amino acids. CDR3 in DNA: TGTGCCATCAGTGAGTCGGACAGCTACTATAATTCACCCCTCCACTTT. Amino acid sequence: CAISESDSYYNSPLHF.

V and J are TRBV3-1 (or the pseudogene TRBV3-2) and TRBJ1-3; D is undetermined. This CDR3 spans 15 amino acids. V lost 0 bases to trimming and J lost 2 bases, with 8 bases between them. Germline CDR1 is LGHDT and CDR2 is YNNKEL (reference sequence). CDR3 loop: CASSQDLVAGNTIYF. The DNA for the CDR3 is TGTGCCAGCAGCCAAGATCTGGTGGCTGGAAACACCATATATTTT.

The chain combines TRBV29-1 with TRBJ2-7; TRBD2 might be the D (6 bases). V was pared by 6 bases and J by 0 bases, with 12 bases between. CDR1 is SQVTM, CDR2 ANQGSEA, per germline. CDR3 size: 13 residues. As DNA, the CDR3 is TGCAGCGTCGGGACTCAGTTCTCCTACGAGCAGTACTTC. Protein: CSVGTQFSYEQYF.

This CDR3 is CASTDGNYGYTF. The CDR3 bases are TGTGCCAGTACAGACGGTAACTATGGCTACACCTTC. The chain has TRBV19 and TRBJ1-2; D is unclear. CDR1 LNHDA and CDR2 SQIVND come from the germline V gene (reference sequence). V was shortened by 7 bases and J by 1 base, with 7 bases between the two germline ends. The CDR3 has 12 amino acids.

This clone was seen only a few times. The chain has TRBV18 and TRBJ1-3; 8 nucleotides line up with TRBD1. The germline V gene has CDR1 KGHSH and CDR2 LQKENI. The CDR3 is 16 residues long. V dropped 2 bases and J dropped 2; count of bases not matched to a gene: 5. The CDR3 DNA follows: TGTGCCAGCTCACCAGGCAGGACAGGGACTGGAAACACCATATATTTT. It translates to CASSPGRTGTGNTIYF.

V usage is TRBV2 and J usage is TRBJ2-5; 7 bases match TRBD2. This CDR3 is 13 amino acids long. Losses at the gene ends were 5 bases for V and 5 bases for J; bases not matched to a gene: 5. The germline V gene has CDR1 SNHLY and CDR2 FYNNEI. CDR3 residues: CASSTLGGETQYF. The DNA of the CDR3 is TGTGCCAGCAGTACCCTGGGGGGGGAGACCCAGTACTTC.

The chain couples TRBV3-1 (or the pseudogene TRBV3-2) to TRBJ2-1, with D perhaps TRBD2 (5 bases). V was cut by 2 bases and J by 4 bases, with 18 bases left in between. The CDR3 is 17 residues long. Germline-derived CDR1 and CDR2 are LGHDT and YNNKEL (reference sequence). CDR3 protein: CASSQKMGGSRYNEQFF. The CDR3 DNA sequence: TGTGCCAGCAGCCAAAAAATGGGTGGGAGTCGGTACAATGAGCAGTTCTTC.

The chain carries TRBV28 and TRBJ1-1; 7 positions agree with TRBD1. Per the germline V gene, CDR1 is MDHEN and CDR2 is SYDVKM. The CDR3 contains 15 residues. The trim removed 2 bases at V and 1 base at J, leaving 4 bases unmatched. The CDR3 nucleotides read TGTGCCAGCAGTTTAGTGGAGGGGGCGAACACTGAAGCTTTCTTT. Amino acids: CASSLVEGANTEAFF.

As DNA, the CDR3 is TGTGCCAGCAGCAGTTATGAGGGAGTAGAGACCGGGGAGCTGTTTTTT. It encodes CASSSYEGVETGELFF. This chain uses TRBV7-8 with TRBJ2-2; maybe TRBD2 (5 bases). The germline V gene encodes CDR1 SGHVS and CDR2 FQNEAQ. This CDR3 has 16 amino acids. V dropped 5 bases and J dropped 5 bases, with 18 bases sitting between them. Variable domain in full (rest from reference TRBV7-8 and TRBJ2-2): GAGVSQSPRYKVAKRGQDVALRCDPISGHVSLFWYQQALGQGPEFLTYFQNEAQLDKSGLPSDRFFAERPEGSVSTLKIQRTQQEDSAVYLCASSSYEGVETGELFFGEGSRLTVL.